These T cell receptor beta chains were read from a single sample in a study of shared clonotypes between healthy human individuals. Repertoires were generated with immunoSEQ multiplex PCR, while TCRdb's copy carries only in-frame clones and drops some. The sample holds 1.6 million or so clones, around 97% seen once. Material for sequencing was naive CD4+ T cells sorted from blood. Receptors originate from a young man in good health. Both conserved end residues are part of each CDR3. D genes are given only for firm matches. Clone size is given for some rows only: seen once, a few or many times, or a class if the clone is expanded.

V: TRBV5-4; J: TRBJ2-5; size: once; D: .; DNA: TGTGCCAGCAGGCTACCAGGGGGGTCGGTGGAGACCCAGTACTTC; CDR3: CASRLPGGSVETQYF
V: TRBV7-4; J: TRBJ2-3; size: once; D: TRBD2; DNA: TGTGCCAGCACCAATCCGCCGGGGGGGGCTTGGGGCACAGATACGCAGTATTTT; CDR3: CASTNPPGGAWGTDTQYF
V: TRBV21-1; J: TRBJ2-2; size: .; D: .; DNA: TGTGCCAGCAGCGGGACAGGTAATTCCGGGGAGCTGTTTTTT; CDR3: CASSGTGNSGELFF
V: TRBV10-3; J: TRBJ2-3; size: .; D: TRBD1; DNA: TGTGCCATCACTCAACAGGGGGCCACAGATACGCAGTATTTT; CDR3: CAITQQGATDTQYF
V: TRBV18; J: TRBJ1-3; size: .; D: .; DNA: TGTGCCAGCTCACCGGTGGGGTCAGCTCCCTCTGGAAACACCATATATTTT; CDR3: CASSPVGSAPSGNTIYF
V: TRBV27; J: TRBJ2-1; size: .; D: .; DNA: TGTGCCAGCAGTTGGACATCTGCGCACAATGAGCAGTTCTTC; CDR3: CASSWTSAHNEQFF
V: TRBV7-2; J: TRBJ2-1; size: once; D: TRBD2; DNA: TGTGCCAGCAGCTTAGTTGGCCTAGCGGGAAAACATGAGCAGTTCTTC; CDR3: CASSLVGLAGKHEQFF
V: TRBV10-3; J: TRBJ2-2; size: .; D: .; DNA: TGTGCCATTAGCGGCTCTTCGAACACCGGGGAGCTGTTTTTT; CDR3: CAISGSSNTGELFF
V: TRBV5-1; J: TRBJ2-2; size: .; D: TRBD2; DNA: TGCGCCAGCAGCCAAACCCCGGGACTAGCGGGAGTGGGCGGGGAGCTGTTTTTT; CDR3: CASSQTPGLAGVGGELFF
V: TRBV27; J: TRBJ2-5; size: .; D: .; DNA: TGTGCCAGCAGTTTAGGGAGGAGTCAAGAGACCCAGTACTTC; CDR3: CASSLGRSQETQYF
V: TRBV6-5; J: TRBJ1-5; size: .; D: .; DNA: TGTGCCAGCAGCCTTTATGACAGTAGCAATCAGCCCCAGCATTTT; CDR3: CASSLYDSSNQPQHF
V: TRBV5-1; J: TRBJ2-5; size: .; D: TRBD1; DNA: TGCGCCAGCCAGGGGACAGCTCAAGAGACCCAGTACTTC; CDR3: CASQGTAQETQYF
V: TRBV19; J: TRBJ2-5; size: .; D: TRBD2; DNA: TGTGCCAGTAGCCCCTGGGAGGGGAGGCAAGAGACCCAGTACTTC; CDR3: CASSPWEGRQETQYF
V: TRBV5-1; J: TRBJ2-5; size: .; D: .; DNA: TGCGCCAGCAGCCAGAACAGGGGAGGGGAGACCCAGTACTTC; CDR3: CASSQNRGGETQYF
V: TRBV7-3; J: TRBJ2-1; size: .; D: .; DNA: TGTGCCAGCAGCCGCGGAAGCGGAAGCTCCTACAATGAGCAGTTCTTC; CDR3: CASSRGSGSSYNEQFF
V: TRBV29-1; J: TRBJ2-3; size: .; D: .; DNA: TGCAGCGTTCAACCCGCAGATACGCAGTATTTT; CDR3: CSVQPADTQYF
V: TRBV7-9; J: TRBJ1-2; size: .; D: TRBD1; DNA: TGTGCCAGCAGTACCTACAGGGGCGGCTACACCTTC; CDR3: CASSTYRGGYTF
V: TRBV11-2; J: TRBJ2-3; size: .; D: .; DNA: TGTGCCAGCAGCTTAGACTTGCGGACTAGCACAGATACGCAGTATTTT; CDR3: CASSLDLRTSTDTQYF
V: TRBV5-4; J: TRBJ2-2; size: .; D: .; DNA: TGTGCCAGCAGCCCCTCACCTATAAGGGAGAACACCGGGGAGCTGTTTTTT; CDR3: CASSPSPIRENTGELFF
V: TRBV18; J: TRBJ2-1; size: .; D: .; DNA: TGTGCCAGCTCACCAACCTCTAGCTCCTACAATGAGCAGTTCTTC; CDR3: CASSPTSSSYNEQFF
V: TRBV5-1; J: TRBJ2-3; size: .; D: .; DNA: TGCGCCAGCAGCTTGGACGCCCACGACGGGGATACGCAGTATTTT; CDR3: CASSLDAHDGDTQYF
V: TRBV6-5; J: TRBJ2-1; size: .; D: .; DNA: TGTGCCAGCACCCTGGTGGATGAGCAGTTCTTC; CDR3: CASTLVDEQFF
V: TRBV9; J: TRBJ2-2; size: .; D: .; DNA: TGTGCCAGCAGCGTTTCGGCGGCGTCCGGGGAGCTGTTTTTT; CDR3: CASSVSAASGELFF
V: TRBV28; J: TRBJ2-7; size: .; D: TRBD2; DNA: TGTGCCAGCAGCCCACTTAGTAGCGGGAGCCCCTACGAGCAGTACTTC; CDR3: CASSPLSSGSPYEQYF
V: TRBV28; J: TRBJ2-3; size: .; D: TRBD1; DNA: TGTGCCAGCAGTTTTCTCCAGGGGGCTCGACTTGGGCCAGATACGCAGTATTTT; CDR3: CASSFLQGARLGPDTQYF
V: TRBV27; J: TRBJ2-6; size: .; D: .; DNA: TGTGCCAGCAGTTTAGGTGGGGGCGCTGGGGCCAACGTCCTGACTTTC; CDR3: CASSLGGGAGANVLTF
V: TRBV7-2; J: TRBJ2-3; size: .; D: TRBD2; DNA: TGTGCCAGCAGCAGGGACTGGGCTAGCGGGAACACAGATACGCAGTATTTT; CDR3: CASSRDWASGNTDTQYF
V: TRBV29-1; J: TRBJ2-1; size: .; D: TRBD2; DNA: TGCAGCGTTTCAGCGGGAGGGCTTCGCAATGAGCAGTTCTTC; CDR3: CSVSAGGLRNEQFF
V: TRBV7-2; J: TRBJ2-2; size: .; D: TRBD1; DNA: TGTGCCAGCAGCTTAGTGGACAGGGGCAACGGGGAGCTGTTTTTT; CDR3: CASSLVDRGNGELFF
V: TRBV6-5; J: TRBJ2-7; size: .; D: .; DNA: TGTGCCAGCAGCTTCAAAGGGACGCCAGTTCGCGGGCAGTACTTC; CDR3: CASSFKGTPVRGQYF
V: TRBV28; J: TRBJ1-5; size: once; D: .; DNA: TGTGCCAGCAGTTGGGCCGGGGGTGGTGGCAATCAGCCCCAGCATTTT; CDR3: CASSWAGGGGNQPQHF
V: TRBV2; J: TRBJ2-2; size: .; D: TRBD1; DNA: TGTGCCAGCCAGGGACAGGAAAACACCGGGGAGCTGTTTTTT; CDR3: CASQGQENTGELFF
V: TRBV10-3; J: TRBJ1-2; size: .; D: TRBD1; DNA: TGTGCCATCAGTGAGCACGACAGGGCCTATAACTATGGCTACACCTTC; CDR3: CAISEHDRAYNYGYTF
V: TRBV15; J: TRBJ2-7; size: .; D: TRBD2; DNA: TGTGCCACCAGCACGACTAGCGGGAACACTCCCTACGAGCAGTACTTC; CDR3: CATSTTSGNTPYEQYF
V: TRBV7-9; J: TRBJ2-3; size: .; D: TRBD1; DNA: TGTGCCAGCAGCCAGAGAAGGACAGGGAAATTCCCGGCCGTAGATACGCAGTATTTT; CDR3: CASSQRRTGKFPAVDTQYF
V: TRBV10-3; J: TRBJ2-5; size: few; D: .; DNA: TGTGCCATCAGTGGGTCCGGGGCCCCAGAGACCCAGTACTTC; CDR3: CAISGSGAPETQYF
V: TRBV27; J: TRBJ2-3; size: .; D: TRBD2; DNA: TGTGCCAGCAGTTTGGCACTAGCGGGAGGGATGCCAGATACGCAGTATTTT; CDR3: CASSLALAGGMPDTQYF
V: TRBV27; J: TRBJ1-5; size: .; D: TRBD1; DNA: TGTGCCAGCAGTTCCTGGACAGGGGGAAAGCCCCAGCATTTT; CDR3: CASSSWTGGKPQHF
V: TRBV29-1; J: TRBJ2-3; size: .; D: TRBD2; DNA: TGCAGCGTTGACACTAGCGGGATGAGCACAGATACGCAGTATTTT; CDR3: CSVDTSGMSTDTQYF
V: TRBV30; J: TRBJ1-2; size: once; D: TRBD1; DNA: TGTGCCTGGAGCCGAAATCCAGGGGGGAACTATGGCTACACCTTC; CDR3: CAWSRNPGGNYGYTF